A single sample gave rise to the 18 T cell receptor beta chains below, sequenced in a study of blood T cell repertoires in COVID-19 (dated by TCRdb to the early 2020s). The library was prepared using the immunoSEQ multiplex PCR assay. In TCRdb, the immuneACCESS table is reduced to in-frame sequences with V and J assigned. These tables do not hold every clone; where another copy was compared, an unresolved V gene accounts for under half, and the others remain unexplained. Present in this sample are about 210,000 clones, around four fifths of which were seen just once. The ten largest clones add up to approximately 10% of the sample. The specimen was peripheral blood. The receptors were sampled from a woman older than 75 with COVID-19, enrolled during active disease.

The rearrangement links TRBV28 to TRBJ2-3; 7 bases are a match to TRBD2. J lost 2 bases, V lost 2 bases, and 4 bases had no gene match. CDR1 is MDHEN, CDR2 SYDVKM, per germline. The CDR3 has 15 amino acids. In DNA form, the CDR3 reads TGTGCCAGCAGTTTACCCAGCGGGGACACAGATACGCAGTATTTT. Translation: CASSLPSGDTDTQYF.

V is TRBV11-2 and J is TRBJ1-3; D is perhaps TRBD1 (6 bases). There are 14 residues in the CDR3. Trimming removed 5 bases from V and 4 bases from J, with 12 bases in between. Germline V lookup: CDR1 SGHAT, CDR2 FQNNGV. The CDR3 spells CASSAAGAGNTIYF. DNA of the CDR3: TGTGCCAGCAGCGCCGCAGGGGCAGGAAACACCATATATTTT.

CDR3 residues: CASRDSFTEAFF. The CDR3 nucleotides read TGTGCCAGCAGGGACAGTTTCACTGAAGCTTTCTTT. The rearrangement links TRBV6-5 to TRBJ1-1; a weak D match, TRBD1 (6 bases). CDR1 and CDR2 (germline): MNHEY, SVGAGI. V was cut by 6 bases and J by 4 bases, with 9 bases left in between. This CDR3 is 12 amino acids long.

A note on this clone: At the DNA level, this CDR3 is encoded by other sequences in the same sample as well. J is TRBJ1-3 and V is TRBV5-1; the D is unclear. V lost 0 bases, J lost 0 bases, and 4 bases lay in between. The CDR3 is made up of 14 amino acids. Germline CDR1 and CDR2: SGHRS and YFSETQ. The chain's CDR3 is CASSLGSSGNTIYF. The CDR3 DNA sequence: TGCGCCAGCAGCTTGGGGAGCTCTGGAAACACCATATATTTT.

V usage is TRBV5-6 and J usage is TRBJ1-3, with D possibly being TRBD1 (6 bases). V lost 4 bases to trimming and J lost 0 bases, with 17 bases between them. The CDR3 totals 17 residues. Germline V gene lookup returns CDR1 SGHDT and CDR2 YYEEEE. In nucleotides, the CDR3 is TGTGCCAGCAGCGTGTTCCGGGACACCTACTCTGGAAACACCATATATTTT. Protein: CASSVFRDTYSGNTIYF.

The chain carries TRBV4-3 and TRBJ1-4; 8 bases agree with TRBD1. Germline CDR1 LGHNA, CDR2 YSLEER. CDR3 length: 16 residues. V was clipped by 1 base and J by 5 bases; unmatched bases: 6. CDR3 coding DNA: TGCGCCAGCAGCCAAGGCATAACAGGGGGGAATGAAAAACTGTTTTTT. This sequence encodes CASSQGITGGNEKLFF.

The V call is TRBV4-3, the J call TRBJ1-1; D is perhaps TRBD1 (5 bases). Germline V lookup: CDR1 LGHNA, CDR2 YSLEER. Deletions cut 0 bases from V and 6 bases from J, with 14 bases between. This CDR3 region has 15 residues. CDR3 coding DNA: TGCGCCAGCAGCCAAGATCGGGGGATCGGGTCTGAAGCTTTCTTT. Translating it yields CASSQDRGIGSEAFF.

The chain uses TRBV7-9 and TRBJ2-1; D gene unclear. V lost 3 bases, J lost 8 bases, and 8 bases lay in between. Looked up from germline, CDR1 is SEHNR and CDR2 is FQNEAQ (reference sequence). The CDR3 has 12 amino acids. The CDR3 spells CASSLVRDEQFF. The CDR3 DNA follows: TGTGCCAGCAGCTTGGTTCGGGATGAGCAGTTCTTC.

The rearrangement links TRBV4-3 to TRBJ1-2; TRBD1 is a possible D gene (5 bases). Trimming left V 0 bases short and J 3 bases short, with 11 bases between. CDR1 and CDR2 (germline): LGHNA, YSLEER. The CDR3 runs 15 residues. Here the CDR3 reads CASSQDPTAYYGYTF. The CDR3 nucleotides are TGCGCCAGCAGCCAAGATCCGACAGCTTACTATGGCTACACCTTC.

This clone was seen more than once but under ten times. The genes are TRBV5-6 and TRBJ2-3; TRBD2 aligns across 14 bases. This CDR3 has 18 residues. Germline loops: CDR1 SGHDT, CDR2 YYEEEE. V trimming: 2 bases; J trimming: 2 bases; junction bases outside the gene matches: 7. CDR3 protein: CASSFGLAGGFNTDTQYF. CDR3 nucleotide sequence: TGTGCCAGCAGCTTTGGACTAGCGGGGGGCTTTAACACAGATACGCAGTATTTT.

This clone was seen a few times. This chain links TRBV19 with TRBJ1-6; 10 bases fit TRBD1. CDR3 size: 13 residues. V trimming: 8 bases; J trimming: 7 bases; junction bases outside the gene matches: 2. From germline, CDR1 is LNHDA and CDR2 SQIVND (reference sequence). The CDR3 DNA is TGTGCCAGTGACAGGGGGCGGAATTCACCCCTCCACTTT. It yields the protein CASDRGRNSPLHF. The whole variable domain, remainder taken from reference TRBV19 and TRBJ1-6, is DGGITQSPKYLFRKEGQNVTLSCEQNLNHDAMYWYRQDPGQGLRLIYYSQIVNDFQKGDIAEGYSVSREKKESFPLTVTSAQKNPTAFYLCASDRGRNSPLHFGNGTRLTVT.

V gene TRBV6-5 combines with J gene TRBJ1-2; the match to TRBD1 covers 9 bases. The CDR3 has 15 residues. The ends lost 4 bases at V and 4 bases at J; junction bases unmatched: 7. Per germline, CDR1 MNHEY and CDR2 SVGAGI. CDR3 sequence: CASSSIMTGGYGYTF. The DNA of the CDR3 is TGTGCCAGCAGTTCAATTATGACAGGGGGCTATGGCTACACCTTC.

J is TRBJ1-2 and V is TRBV18; 8 bases match TRBD1. The CDR3 is 14 amino acids. Germline values: CDR1 KGHSH, CDR2 LQKENI. The V segment lost 4 bases and the J segment 6 bases; nucleotides outside the gene matches: 7. As DNA, the CDR3 is TGTGCCAGCTCACAACGACAGGGGTTAGATGGCTACACCTTC. Its translation is CASSQRQGLDGYTF.

Of note for this clone: The same CDR3 is also encoded by other DNA sequences in this sample. The chain is built from TRBV3-1 (or the pseudogene TRBV3-2) and TRBJ1-1; D remains unclear. Trimming shortened V by 1 base and J by 4 bases, and 10 bases separated the two germline ends. The germline gives CDR1 LGHDT, CDR2 YNNKEL (reference sequence). This CDR3 is 14 amino acids long. In DNA form, the CDR3 reads TGTGCCAGCAGCCAAGCCGGGGAAGGCACTGAAGCTTTCTTT. This translates into CASSQAGEGTEAFF.

This clone showed up just a few times. The chain carries TRBV10-1 and TRBJ1-5; D is unclear. The CDR3 covers 12 residues. Germline V gene lookup returns CDR1 WNHNN and CDR2 SYGVQD (reference sequence). V gave up 10 bases and J gave up 5 bases, with 12 bases separating them. The CDR3 bases are TGCGCCATCTTCGTCGGGGATCAGCCCCAGCATTTT. Translating it yields CAIFVGDQPQHF.

The V call is TRBV2, the J call TRBJ1-2; possible D gene TRBD1, 6 bases. The CDR3 loop spans 13 amino acids. The V gene lost 6 bases and the J gene lost 5 bases, with 13 bases spanning the gap. Germline values: CDR1 SNHLY, CDR2 FYNNEI. The CDR3 sequence: CASRAMQGYGYTF. The CDR3 nucleotides read TGTGCCAGCAGGGCAATGCAGGGGTATGGCTACACCTTC.

In DNA form, the CDR3 reads TGTGCCAGCAGCCAAGATTTAGGGGAGGAGCTGTTTTTT. It translates to CASSQDLGEELFF. V gene TRBV3-1 (or the pseudogene TRBV3-2) combines with J gene TRBJ2-2; possible D gene TRBD1, 5 bases. Trimming removed 0 bases at V and 10 bases at J, with 9 bases between. Per the germline V gene, CDR1 is LGHDT and CDR2 is YNNKEL (reference sequence). CDR3 length equals 13 residues.

V usage is TRBV5-4 and J usage is TRBJ2-3, with TRBD2 matching 9 bases. The V gene's germline CDR1 is SGHNT and CDR2 YYREEE (reference sequence). This CDR3 has 16 amino acids. V dropped 4 bases and J dropped 2; count of bases not matched to a gene: 8. The CDR3 here is CASSKSSGGYTDTQYF. The CDR3 DNA sequence: TGTGCCAGCAGCAAGAGTAGCGGGGGTTACACAGATACGCAGTATTTT.